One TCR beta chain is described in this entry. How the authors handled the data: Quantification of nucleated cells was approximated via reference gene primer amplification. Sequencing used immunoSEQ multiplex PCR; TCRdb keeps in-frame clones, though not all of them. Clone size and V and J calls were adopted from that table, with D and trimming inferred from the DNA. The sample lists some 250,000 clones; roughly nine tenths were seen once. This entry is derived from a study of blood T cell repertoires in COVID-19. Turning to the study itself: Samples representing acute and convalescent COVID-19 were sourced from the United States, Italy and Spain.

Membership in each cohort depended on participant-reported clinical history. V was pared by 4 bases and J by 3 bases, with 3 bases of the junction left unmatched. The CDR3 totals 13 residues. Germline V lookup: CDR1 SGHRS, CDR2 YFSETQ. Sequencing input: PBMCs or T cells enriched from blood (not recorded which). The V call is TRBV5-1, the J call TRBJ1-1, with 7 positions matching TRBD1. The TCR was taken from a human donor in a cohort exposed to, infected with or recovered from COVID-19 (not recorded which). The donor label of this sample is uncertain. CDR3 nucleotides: TGCGCCAGCAGCCCTGGGACAGACACTGAAGCTTTCTTT. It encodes CASSPGTDTEAFF.